This paragraph reports one TCR beta chain. This specimen comes from a study of technical replicates of blood from several donors. The V and J ends lost 2 bases and 2 bases respectively, with 15 bases between them. There are 16 residues in the CDR3. From germline, CDR1 is SEHNR and CDR2 FQNEAQ (reference sequence). Profiling relied on immunoSEQ multiplex PCR, and the TCRdb table lists in-frame clones only, not all of them. Here the sample spans tens of thousands of clones, roughly 90% being singletons. The clonotype originates from a human donor in good health. Some clones in this sample may be carry-over from other donors' samples. The chain has TRBV7-9 and TRBJ1-2; D may be TRBD1 (5 bases). Sequences were obtained from PBMCs. CDR3 amino acids: CASSLTQGHSNYGYTF. The CDR3 nucleotides are TGTGCCAGCAGCTTAACCCAGGGTCACTCAAACTATGGCTACACCTTC.